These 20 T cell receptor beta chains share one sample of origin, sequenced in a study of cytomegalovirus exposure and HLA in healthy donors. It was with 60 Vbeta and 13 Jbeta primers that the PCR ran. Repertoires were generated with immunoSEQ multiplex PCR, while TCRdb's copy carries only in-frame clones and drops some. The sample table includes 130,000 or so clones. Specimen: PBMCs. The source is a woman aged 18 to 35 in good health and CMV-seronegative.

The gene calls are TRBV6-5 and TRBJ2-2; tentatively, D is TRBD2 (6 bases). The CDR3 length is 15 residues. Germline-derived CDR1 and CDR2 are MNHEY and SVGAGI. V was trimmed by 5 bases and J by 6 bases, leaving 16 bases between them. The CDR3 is CASSQDYPGPGELFF. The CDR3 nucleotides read TGTGCCAGCAGTCAGGACTACCCCGGGCCCGGGGAGCTGTTTTTT.

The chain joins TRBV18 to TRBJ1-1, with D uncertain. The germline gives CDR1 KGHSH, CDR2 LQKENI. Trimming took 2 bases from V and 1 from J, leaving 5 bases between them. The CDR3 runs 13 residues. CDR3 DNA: TGTGCCAGCTCACCAGACAAGAACACTGAAGCTTTCTTT. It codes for CASSPDKNTEAFF.

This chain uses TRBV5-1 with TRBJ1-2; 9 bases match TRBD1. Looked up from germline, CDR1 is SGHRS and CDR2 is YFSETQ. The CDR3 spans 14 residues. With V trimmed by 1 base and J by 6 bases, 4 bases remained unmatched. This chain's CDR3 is CASSLWGQGDGYTF. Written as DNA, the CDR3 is TGCGCCAGCAGCTTGTGGGGACAGGGAGATGGCTACACCTTC.

CDR3 bases: TGCGCCAGCAGCTCCCGACTAGCGGGAGTAGCCTACGAGCAGTACTTC. Translating gives CASSSRLAGVAYEQYF. J is TRBJ2-7 and V is TRBV5-1; 12 positions agree with TRBD2. The length of the CDR3 is 16 residues. V shed 3 bases, J shed 2 bases, and the junction held 6 bases outside the gene matches. Per the germline V gene, CDR1 is SGHRS and CDR2 is YFSETQ.

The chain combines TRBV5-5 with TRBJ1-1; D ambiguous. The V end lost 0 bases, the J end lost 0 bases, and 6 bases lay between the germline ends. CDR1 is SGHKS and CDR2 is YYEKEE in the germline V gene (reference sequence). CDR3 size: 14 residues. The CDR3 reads CASSLEAVNTEAFF. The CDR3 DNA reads TGTGCCAGCAGCTTGGAGGCGGTGAACACTGAAGCTTTCTTT. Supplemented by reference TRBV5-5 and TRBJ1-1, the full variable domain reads DAGVTQSPTHLIKTRGQQVTLRCSPISGHKSVSWYQQVLGQGPQFIFQYYEKEERGRGNFPDRFSARQFPNYSSELNVNALLLGDSALYLCASSLEAVNTEAFFGQGTRLTVV.

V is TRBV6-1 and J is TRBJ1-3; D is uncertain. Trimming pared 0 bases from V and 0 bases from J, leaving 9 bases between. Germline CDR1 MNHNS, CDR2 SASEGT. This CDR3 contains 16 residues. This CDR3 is CASSEALLSSGNTIYF. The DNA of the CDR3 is TGTGCCAGCAGTGAAGCTTTACTGAGCTCTGGAAACACCATATATTTT.

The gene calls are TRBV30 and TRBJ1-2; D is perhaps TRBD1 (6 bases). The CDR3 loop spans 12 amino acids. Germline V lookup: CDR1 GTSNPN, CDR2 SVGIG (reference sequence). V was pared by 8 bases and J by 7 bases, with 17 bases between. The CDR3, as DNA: TGTGCCCGGGGGGGCATCTCTATTGGCTACACCTTC. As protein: CARGGISIGYTF.

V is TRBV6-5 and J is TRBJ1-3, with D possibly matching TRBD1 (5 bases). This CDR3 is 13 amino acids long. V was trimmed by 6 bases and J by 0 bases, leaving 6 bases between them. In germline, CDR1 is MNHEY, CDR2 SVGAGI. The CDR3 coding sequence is TGTGCCAGCAGACAGGTCTCTGGAAACACCATATATTTT. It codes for CASRQVSGNTIYF.

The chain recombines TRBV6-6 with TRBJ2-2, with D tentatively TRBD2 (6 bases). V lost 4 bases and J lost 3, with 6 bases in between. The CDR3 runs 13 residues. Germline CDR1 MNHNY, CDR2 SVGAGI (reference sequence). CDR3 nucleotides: TGTGCCAGCAGTTGGGGGGACACCGGGGAGCTGTTTTTT. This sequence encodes CASSWGDTGELFF.

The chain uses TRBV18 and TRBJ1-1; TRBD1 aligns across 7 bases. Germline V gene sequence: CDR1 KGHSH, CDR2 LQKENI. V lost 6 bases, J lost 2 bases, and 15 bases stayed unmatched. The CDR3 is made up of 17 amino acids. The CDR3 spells CASSVDRLEGGNTEAFF. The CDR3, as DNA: TGTGCCAGCTCCGTGGACAGGCTCGAGGGGGGAAACACTGAAGCTTTCTTT.

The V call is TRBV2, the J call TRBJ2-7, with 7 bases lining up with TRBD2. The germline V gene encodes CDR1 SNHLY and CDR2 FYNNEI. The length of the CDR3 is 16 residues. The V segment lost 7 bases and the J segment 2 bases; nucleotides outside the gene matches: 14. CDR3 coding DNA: TGTGCCAGCACCAGAGGGAGGGGCTGGAAACCCTACGAGCAGTACTTC. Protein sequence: CASTRGRGWKPYEQYF.

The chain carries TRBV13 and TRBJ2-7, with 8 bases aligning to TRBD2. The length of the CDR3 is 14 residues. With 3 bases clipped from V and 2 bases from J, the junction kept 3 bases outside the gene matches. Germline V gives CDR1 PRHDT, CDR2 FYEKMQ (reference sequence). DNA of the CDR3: TGTGCCAGCAGCTTGGCGGGAGGTACCTACGAGCAGTACGTC. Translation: CASSLAGGTYEQYV.

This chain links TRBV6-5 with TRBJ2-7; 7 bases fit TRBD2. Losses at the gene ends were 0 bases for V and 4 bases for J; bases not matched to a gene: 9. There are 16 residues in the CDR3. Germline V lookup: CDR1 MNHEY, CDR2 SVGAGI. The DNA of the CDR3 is TGTGCCAGCAGTTACTCCTGGGAGGGAGGGAGGTACGAGCAGTACTTC. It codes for CASSYSWEGGRYEQYF.

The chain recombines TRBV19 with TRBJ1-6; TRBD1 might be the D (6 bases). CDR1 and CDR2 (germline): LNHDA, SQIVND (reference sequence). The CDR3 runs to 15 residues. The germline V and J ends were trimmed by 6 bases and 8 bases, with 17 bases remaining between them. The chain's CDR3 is CASSPRQVGDSPLHF. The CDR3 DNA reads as TGTGCCAGTAGCCCGAGACAGGTCGGGGATTCACCCCTCCACTTT. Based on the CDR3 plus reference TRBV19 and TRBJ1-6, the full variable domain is DGGITQSPKYLFRKEGQNVTLSCEQNLNHDAMYWYRQDPGQGLRLIYYSQIVNDFQKGDIAEGYSVSREKKESFPLTVTSAQKNPTAFYLCASSPRQVGDSPLHFGNGTRLTVT.

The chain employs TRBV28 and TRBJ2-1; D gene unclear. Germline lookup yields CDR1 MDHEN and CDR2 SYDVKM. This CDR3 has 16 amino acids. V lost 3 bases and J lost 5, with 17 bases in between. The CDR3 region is CASSFERLLDHNEQFF. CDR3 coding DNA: TGTGCCAGCAGTTTTGAACGTCTTCTAGACCACAATGAGCAGTTCTTC.

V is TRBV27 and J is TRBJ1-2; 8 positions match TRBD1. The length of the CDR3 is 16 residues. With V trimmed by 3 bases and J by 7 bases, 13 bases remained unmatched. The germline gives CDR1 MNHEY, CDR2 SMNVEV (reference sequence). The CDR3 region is CASSFSFGAGGFGYTF. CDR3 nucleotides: TGTGCCAGCAGTTTCTCCTTTGGGGCAGGGGGCTTTGGCTACACCTTC.

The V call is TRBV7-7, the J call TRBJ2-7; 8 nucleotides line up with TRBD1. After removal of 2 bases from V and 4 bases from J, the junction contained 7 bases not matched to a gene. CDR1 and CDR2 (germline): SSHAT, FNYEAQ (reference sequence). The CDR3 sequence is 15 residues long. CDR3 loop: CASSLFQGAGYEQYF. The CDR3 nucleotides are TGTGCCAGCAGCTTATTCCAGGGGGCGGGTTACGAGCAGTACTTC.

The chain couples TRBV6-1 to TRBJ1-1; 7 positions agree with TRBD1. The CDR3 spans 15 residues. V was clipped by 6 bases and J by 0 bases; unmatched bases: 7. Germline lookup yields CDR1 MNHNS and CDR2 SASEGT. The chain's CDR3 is CASRPGQALNTEAFF. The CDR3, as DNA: TGTGCCAGCAGACCTGGACAGGCCCTGAACACTGAAGCTTTCTTT.

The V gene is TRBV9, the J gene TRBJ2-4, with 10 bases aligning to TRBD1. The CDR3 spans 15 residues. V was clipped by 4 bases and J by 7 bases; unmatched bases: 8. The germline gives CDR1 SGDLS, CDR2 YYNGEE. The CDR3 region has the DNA TGTGCCAGCAGCCCCCAGGGGACAGGGGATAACATTCAGTACTTC. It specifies CASSPQGTGDNIQYF.

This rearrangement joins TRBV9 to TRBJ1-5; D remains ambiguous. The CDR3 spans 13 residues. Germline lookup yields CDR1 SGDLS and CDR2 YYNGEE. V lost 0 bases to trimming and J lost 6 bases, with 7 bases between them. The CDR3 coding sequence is TGTGCCAGCAGCGTAGATGAGGGTCAGCCCCAGCATTTT. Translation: CASSVDEGQPQHF.